Following are 23 T cell receptor beta chains from one sample sequenced in a study of radiotherapy plus CTLA-4 blockade in lung cancer. Some clones are missing from TCRdb's copy, which holds only in-frame ones; the method was immunoSEQ multiplex PCR. The sample lists some 110,000 clones, 70% to 85% occurring once. The material was peripheral blood, obtained from a patient treated with radiotherapy plus ipilimumab. These receptors were collected from a human donor with non-small cell lung cancer that progressed on radiotherapy plus ipilimumab. Some clones in this sample may be carry-over from other donors' samples.

The chain is built from TRBV4-2 and TRBJ1-1, with D unresolved. The CDR3 spans 16 residues. Germline V gives CDR1 LGHNA, CDR2 YNFKEQ. Trimming removed 4 bases at V and 1 base at J, with 16 bases between. CDR3 sequence reads: CASSPSPQWGNTEAFF. CDR3 DNA sequence: TGTGCCAGCAGCCCATCCCCGCAGTGGGGGAACACTGAAGCTTTCTTT.

J is TRBJ2-5 and V is TRBV7-3; 14 bases agree with TRBD2. The CDR3 loop spans 17 amino acids. In germline, CDR1 is SGHTA, CDR2 FQGTGA. V trimming: 5 bases; J trimming: 5 bases; junction bases outside the gene matches: 10. CDR3 sequence (DNA): TGTGCCAGCAGCAAGACTAGCGGGGGGGCCGCTCAGGAGACCCAGTACTTC. Translated: CASSKTSGGAAQETQYF.

The V and J genes are TRBV5-1 and TRBJ1-2, with 12 bases identical to TRBD1. This CDR3 has 14 residues. The V gene end was trimmed by 3 bases and the J gene end by 8 bases; junction bases not matched to a gene: 5. Germline lookup yields CDR1 SGHRS and CDR2 YFSETQ. Here the CDR3 DNA reads TGCGCCAGCAGCTCCGGGACAGGGGGCTTGGGCTACACCTTC. This gives the protein CASSSGTGGLGYTF.

This sequence joins TRBV5-1 and TRBJ2-1, with 10 bases fitting TRBD2. The germline gives CDR1 SGHRS, CDR2 YFSETQ. Trimming took 2 bases from V and 2 from J; bases not matched to a gene: 1. The CDR3 runs to 15 residues. The CDR3 region is CASSLLAGTYNEQFF. The CDR3 nucleotides read TGCGCCAGCAGCTTACTAGCGGGGACCTACAATGAGCAGTTCTTC.

The chain is built from TRBV7-6 and TRBJ2-5, with TRBD1 matching over 10 bases. V lost 0 bases, J lost 4 bases, and 14 bases stayed unmatched. CDR1 is SGHVS and CDR2 is FNYEAQ in the germline V gene. The CDR3 length is 19 residues. CDR3 protein: CASSLASSTGGAGRETQYF. CDR3 sequence (DNA): TGTGCCAGCAGCTTAGCCTCTTCGACAGGGGGCGCGGGGAGAGAGACCCAGTACTTC.

The chain employs TRBV5-6 and TRBJ1-6; D is undetermined. CDR1 is SGHDT, CDR2 YYEEEE, per germline. V was trimmed by 0 bases and J by 0 bases, leaving 4 bases between them. This CDR3 spans 15 amino acids. The CDR3 loop reads CASSLGSSYNSPLHF. In DNA, the CDR3 is TGTGCCAGCAGCTTGGGGAGCTCCTATAATTCACCCCTCCACTTT.

In the case of this clone: A read error may account for a junction end that differs from germline. This chain connects TRBV5-1 to TRBJ2-2; D is perhaps TRBD1 (6 bases). The CDR3 sequence is 15 residues long. Germline values: CDR1 SGHRS, CDR2 YFSETQ. CDR3 amino acids: CASSSWTANTGELFF. Here the CDR3 DNA reads TGCGCCAGCAGCTCTTGGACAGCGAATACCGGGGAGCTGTTTTTT. The full variable domain, with the rest looked up from reference TRBV5-1 and TRBJ2-2, is KAGVTQTPRYLIKTRGQQVTLSCSPISGHRSVSWYQQTPGQGLQFLFEYFSETQRNKGNFPGRFSGRQFSNSRSEMNVSTLELGDSALYLCASSSWTANTGELFFGEGSRLTVL.

The genes are TRBV29-1 and TRBJ2-2; 10 positions agree with TRBD1. The J segment lost 6 bases and the V segment lost 6 bases, leaving 7 bases of the junction unmatched. The V gene's germline CDR1 is SQVTM and CDR2 ANQGSEA. This CDR3 region has 14 residues. Here the CDR3 reads CSVLGQGGSGELFF. As DNA, the CDR3 is TGCAGCGTGCTCGGACAGGGGGGGTCCGGGGAGCTGTTTTTT.

V and J are TRBV11-2 and TRBJ2-5; D remains ambiguous. V was clipped by 4 bases and J by 4 bases, with 10 bases between them. The CDR3 has 13 amino acids. Looked up from germline, CDR1 is SGHAT and CDR2 is FQNNGV. In nucleotides, the CDR3 is TGTGCCAGCAGCTCCCCGGATAGAGAGACCCAGTACTTC. As protein: CASSSPDRETQYF.

As regards this clone: This specimen includes other DNA sequences encoding the same CDR3. The V call is TRBV5-1, the J call TRBJ2-5; 8 nucleotides match TRBD1. V was clipped by 2 bases and J by 5 bases; unmatched bases: 5. CDR1 and CDR2 (germline): SGHRS, YFSETQ. The CDR3 contains 14 residues. CDR3 protein: CASSFQGAGETQYF. CDR3 sequence (DNA): TGCGCCAGCAGCTTCCAGGGGGCAGGGGAGACCCAGTACTTC.

The rearrangement uses TRBV6-5 and TRBJ2-6; D ambiguous. The CDR3 totals 16 residues. In germline, CDR1 is MNHEY, CDR2 SVGAGI. Trimming stripped 3 bases from V and 2 bases from J, with 11 bases between. The CDR3 DNA sequence: TGTGCCAGCAGTTATGGCGACACAGCTGGGGCCAACGTCCTGACTTTC. Protein sequence: CASSYGDTAGANVLTF.

The V and J genes are TRBV7-8 and TRBJ2-5; D is tentatively TRBD1 or TRBD2 (5 bases each). The J call may be faulty, since TRBJ2-7 better matches the DNA end. Germline values: CDR1 SGHVS, CDR2 FQNEAQ. The CDR3 has 12 residues. CDR3: CASSSGTGEQYF. The CDR3 region has the DNA TGTGCCAGCAGCTCCGGGACGGGCGAGCAGTACTTC.

The chain joins TRBV27 to TRBJ2-3; D call uncertain. V was cut by 0 bases and J by 0 bases, with 13 bases left in between. There are 17 residues in the CDR3. The V gene's germline CDR1 is MNHEY and CDR2 SMNVEV (reference sequence). The chain's CDR3 is CASSLSPLVISTDTQYF. In DNA form, the CDR3 reads TGTGCCAGCAGTTTATCCCCCTTAGTTATTAGCACAGATACGCAGTATTTT.

The rearrangement uses TRBV5-6 and TRBJ2-5, with D perhaps matching TRBD2 (6 bases). Germline-derived CDR1 and CDR2 are SGHDT and YYEEEE. The CDR3 contains 14 residues. The V and J ends lost 3 bases and 1 base respectively, with 10 bases between them. The CDR3 region is CASSSASAQETQYF. CDR3 nucleotides: TGTGCCAGCAGCTCGGCTAGCGCCCAAGAGACCCAGTACTTC.

The rearrangement uses TRBV6-1 and TRBJ1-4; TRBD1 might be the D (5 bases). Germline V gives CDR1 MNHNS, CDR2 SASEGT. The CDR3 has 16 amino acids. V gave up 4 bases and J gave up 2 bases, with 14 bases separating them. This chain's CDR3 is CASSGTFGGTNEKLFF. CDR3 DNA: TGTGCCAGCAGTGGTACTTTTGGGGGGACTAATGAAAAACTGTTTTTT.

The chain couples TRBV5-1 to TRBJ2-2; 11 positions match TRBD1. The CDR3 is made up of 14 amino acids. With V trimmed by 3 bases and J by 7 bases, 2 bases remained unmatched. Germline CDR1 is SGHRS and CDR2 is YFSETQ. The CDR3 nucleotides are TGCGCCAGCAGCTGGACAGGGGGCATCGGGGAGCTGTTTTTT. Translation: CASSWTGGIGELFF.

The rearrangement links TRBV19 to TRBJ1-2, with D uncertain. The CDR3 consists of 12 residues. V gave up 10 bases and J gave up 1 base, with 10 bases separating them. Germline CDR1 reads LNHDA; CDR2 reads SQIVND (reference sequence). Here the CDR3 reads CAIKSFNYGYTF. DNA of the CDR3: TGTGCCATCAAGTCCTTTAACTATGGCTACACCTTC.

The V call is TRBV2, the J call TRBJ1-4, with D possibly being TRBD1 (6 bases). The CDR3 consists of 15 residues. Germline V gives CDR1 SNHLY, CDR2 FYNNEI. V was pared by 7 bases and J by 3 bases, with 15 bases between. The CDR3: CASTQGGLANEKLFF. CDR3 sequence (DNA): TGTGCCAGCACACAGGGAGGTTTGGCTAATGAAAAACTGTTTTTT. The complete variable domain, with remaining parts taken from reference TRBV2 and TRBJ1-4, reads EPEVTQTPSHQVTQMGQEVILRCVPISNHLYFYWYRQILGQKVEFLVSFYNNEISEKSEIFDDQFSVERPDGSNFTLKIRSTKLEDSAMYFCASTQGGLANEKLFFGSGTQLSVL.

The chain combines TRBV7-3 with TRBJ1-5; TRBD1 aligns across 7 bases. With 0 bases clipped from V and 7 bases from J, the junction kept 12 bases outside the gene matches. Germline CDR1 reads SGHTA; CDR2 reads FQGTGA. This CDR3 is built from 17 residues. CDR3 region: CASSLTAARTGWQPQHF. The DNA of the CDR3 is TGTGCCAGCAGCTTAACTGCCGCCCGGACAGGATGGCAGCCCCAGCATTTT.

The V gene is TRBV29-1, the J gene TRBJ2-5, with D perhaps assigned TRBD1 or TRBD2 (5 bases each). CDR3 length: 12 amino acids. From germline, CDR1 is SQVTM and CDR2 ANQGSEA. The germline V and J ends were trimmed by 6 bases and 5 bases, with 13 bases remaining between them. The CDR3 here is CSVWDGGETQYF. The CDR3 nucleotides are TGCAGCGTGTGGGACGGCGGGGAGACCCAGTACTTC.

This chain connects TRBV10-3 to TRBJ2-6; 7 positions agree with TRBD2. CDR1 and CDR2 (germline): ENHRY, SYGVKD. V lost 6 bases to trimming and J lost 0 bases; unmatched junction nucleotides: 2. The CDR3 sequence is 15 residues long. DNA of the CDR3: TGTGCCATCAGCGGCGGGGGCTCTGGGGCCAACGTCCTGACTTTC. Its protein product is CAISGGGSGANVLTF.

The rearrangement links TRBV30 to TRBJ1-5, with D maybe TRBD1 (5 bases). Germline CDR1 is GTSNPN and CDR2 is SVGIG (reference sequence). V was trimmed by 0 bases and J by 6 bases, leaving 9 bases between them. The length of the CDR3 is 13 residues. Written as DNA, the CDR3 is TGTGCCTGGAGTGTTTCTGGGGGTCAGCCCCAGCATTTT. Translated, it gives CAWSVSGGQPQHF.

V is TRBV6-1 and J is TRBJ1-3, with D perhaps matching TRBD1 (6 bases). The CDR3 covers 14 residues. Trimming left V 9 bases short and J 0 bases short, with 12 bases between. The germline gives CDR1 MNHNS, CDR2 SASEGT. CDR3 region: CASHREVSGNTIYF. CDR3 sequence (DNA): TGTGCCAGTCACAGGGAAGTCTCTGGAAACACCATATATTTT.